Shown below are 27 T cell receptor beta chains from a single sample sequenced in a study of cytomegalovirus exposure and HLA in healthy donors. The primer mix had 60 Vbeta and 13 Jbeta primers. The protocol was immunoSEQ multiplex PCR, while the TCRdb copy is restricted to in-frame clones and leaves out a portion. The table has approximately 220,000 clones, 76% seen once. Sample: PBMCs. The receptors derive from a man younger than 30 in good health and CMV-seronegative.

In its sample, this clone was seen once. The chain joins TRBV14 to TRBJ2-3, with D possibly being TRBD2 (5 bases). Looked up from germline, CDR1 is SGHDN and CDR2 is FVKESK. Between the trimmed V and J ends, which lost 0 bases and 9 bases, there was a span of 10 bases. CDR3 length: 13 residues. CDR3 DNA sequence: TGTGCCAGCAGCCAAGATGTTACGGGGACGCAGTATTTT. Amino acid sequence: CASSQDVTGTQYF.

To note about this clone: The same CDR3 arises from other DNA sequences in this sample as well. The chain has TRBV9 and TRBJ2-7; the D gene is possibly TRBD2 (6 bases). CDR1 and CDR2 (germline): SGDLS, YYNGEE. V was clipped by 2 bases and J by 0 bases, with 12 bases between them. This CDR3 contains 15 residues. CDR3 in amino acids: CASSVGGASSYEQYF. Here the CDR3 DNA reads TGTGCCAGCAGCGTGGGGGGTGCTAGCTCCTACGAGCAGTACTTC.

This clone appeared a single time. The rearrangement joins TRBV18 to TRBJ2-5; 10 bases align to TRBD1. Germline CDR1 KGHSH, CDR2 LQKENI. V lost 5 bases to trimming and J lost 4 bases; unmatched junction nucleotides: 13. The CDR3 sequence is 17 residues long. The DNA for the CDR3 is TGTGCCAGCTCATATCTGACAGGGGGCGCTGGAGGAGAGACCCAGTACTTC. Translation: CASSYLTGGAGGETQYF.

The chain combines TRBV7-9 with TRBJ2-1; TRBD2 might be the D (5 bases). Germline V gene lookup returns CDR1 SEHNR and CDR2 FQNEAQ (reference sequence). This CDR3 contains 14 residues. V was shortened by 3 bases and J by 3 bases, with 9 bases between the two germline ends. The CDR3: CASSLAGIYNEQFF. The CDR3 nucleotides are TGTGCCAGCAGCTTGGCGGGTATCTACAATGAGCAGTTCTTC.

In DNA, the CDR3 is TGTGCCAGCACCGCCCAAGGGGCGCTGAACACCGGGGAGCTGTTTTTT. Translating gives CASTAQGALNTGELFF. The V call is TRBV5-5, the J call TRBJ2-2; a possible D gene is TRBD1 (5 bases). This CDR3 is 16 amino acids long. Looked up from germline, CDR1 is SGHKS and CDR2 is YYEKEE (reference sequence). The V end was cut by 6 bases, the J end by 1 base, with 16 bases between.

This rearrangement joins TRBV6-1 to TRBJ2-3, with 10 bases lining up with TRBD2. There are 15 residues in the CDR3. V lost 3 bases to trimming and J lost 7 bases; unmatched junction nucleotides: 7. The germline V gene encodes CDR1 MNHNS and CDR2 SASEGT. The CDR3 loop is CASSDSRLAGNTQYF. CDR3 sequence (DNA): TGTGCCAGCAGTGATTCTAGACTAGCGGGTAATACGCAGTATTTT.

The V call is TRBV19, the J call TRBJ2-1, with TRBD2 identical over 7 bases. The junction had 3 bases not matched to a gene; V was cut back by 3 bases and J by 4 bases. Germline CDR1 and CDR2: LNHDA and SQIVND (reference sequence). CDR3 size: 14 residues. The CDR3 DNA sequence: TGTGCCAGTAGTATGCTAGCGGAGTACAATGAGCAGTTCTTC. The encoded protein is CASSMLAEYNEQFF.

The V call is TRBV4-1, the J call TRBJ2-1; 8 positions match TRBD2. The CDR3 runs to 17 residues. V was clipped by 1 base and J by 5 bases; unmatched bases: 10. Germline CDR1 reads MGHRA; CDR2 reads YSYEKL. This CDR3 is CASSQGEVVSGNNEQFF. DNA of the CDR3: TGCGCCAGCAGCCAAGGGGAGGTCGTTAGCGGGAACAATGAGCAGTTCTTC.

The chain joins TRBV4-1 to TRBJ1-1, with D tentatively TRBD1 (5 bases). V lost 0 bases to trimming and J lost 1 base, with 18 bases between them. CDR3 length: 18 residues. Germline V gene lookup returns CDR1 MGHRA and CDR2 YSYEKL. The CDR3 sequence: CASSQDSGVKSSNTEAFF. CDR3 nucleotide sequence: TGCGCCAGCAGCCAAGATTCGGGGGTGAAGTCCTCGAACACTGAAGCTTTCTTT.

This clone was detected only a few times. The rearrangement uses TRBV6-5 and TRBJ1-1, with 8 nucleotides matching TRBD1. The ends lost 5 bases at V and 5 bases at J; junction bases unmatched: 10. The CDR3 length is 15 residues. Germline V lookup: CDR1 MNHEY, CDR2 SVGAGI. CDR3 in DNA: TGTGCCAGCAGTACGCAGGGGGCGAGGAGAACTGAAGCTTTCTTT. It is translated as CASSTQGARRTEAFF.

In nucleotides, the CDR3 is TGTGCCAGCAGACGCTTGGGGGCTAGCGGAGGAGATACGCAGTATTTT. This gives the protein CASRRLGASGGDTQYF. The chain is built from TRBV2 and TRBJ2-3, with D perhaps matching TRBD2 (7 bases). V was cut by 6 bases and J by 5 bases, with 21 bases left in between. This CDR3 is built from 16 residues. Germline CDR1 and CDR2: SNHLY and FYNNEI.

This clone has a single count. J is TRBJ1-5 and V is TRBV30; perhaps TRBD1 as D (5 bases). The germline V and J ends were trimmed by 5 bases and 6 bases, with 14 bases remaining between them. This CDR3 comprises 13 residues. Per the germline V gene, CDR1 is GTSNPN and CDR2 is SVGIG (reference sequence). CDR3: CAWGPGRGQPQHF. DNA for the CDR3: TGTGCCTGGGGTCCAGGGCGGGGTCAGCCCCAGCATTTT.

Here the CDR3 reads CSVLGVLTVGRNDHEQYF. CDR3 sequence (DNA): TGCAGCGTTTTGGGTGTGTTGACAGTGGGGCGTAACGATCACGAGCAGTACTTC. V is TRBV29-1 and J is TRBJ2-7; weak D call: TRBD1 (5 bases). The CDR3 contains 18 residues. Germline-derived CDR1 and CDR2 are SQVTM and ANQGSEA. Trimming removed 5 bases from V and 5 bases from J, with 31 bases in between.

CDR3 sequence reads: CASSSRTSESTDTQYF. DNA of the CDR3: TGTGCCAGCTCATCACGGACTAGCGAAAGCACAGATACGCAGTATTTT. The genes are TRBV18 and TRBJ2-3, with 9 bases aligning to TRBD2. This CDR3 spans 16 amino acids. After removal of 5 bases from V and 0 bases from J, the junction contained 6 bases not matched to a gene. Germline V gives CDR1 KGHSH, CDR2 LQKENI.

Comments on this clone: Within the sample, other DNA sequences also encode this same CDR3. The CDR3 DNA follows: TGCGCCAGCACCGCAGGGGGTGACTATGGCTACACCTTC. It translates to CASTAGGDYGYTF. The chain uses TRBV5-1 and TRBJ1-2, with 7 nucleotides matching TRBD1. The CDR3 contains 13 residues. The V and J ends lost 6 bases and 3 bases, in that order; junction bases with no gene match: 5. CDR1 is SGHRS, CDR2 YFSETQ, per germline.

The chain combines TRBV7-9 with TRBJ2-7; the D is unclear. Per germline, CDR1 SEHNR and CDR2 FQNEAQ (reference sequence). V was trimmed by 8 bases and J by 2 bases, leaving 13 bases between them. The CDR3 is 13 amino acids. The CDR3 nucleotides read TGTGCCAGCGGCGGAACCGTAACCTACGAGCAGTACTTC. Amino acids: CASGGTVTYEQYF.

The V and J genes are TRBV11-2 and TRBJ1-4; no clear D gene. Per germline, CDR1 SGHAT and CDR2 FQNNGV. The CDR3 sequence is 13 residues long. The V and J ends lost 2 bases and 6 bases respectively, with 7 bases between them. The chain's CDR3 is CASSLNIDEKLFF. CDR3 DNA sequence: TGTGCCAGCAGCTTAAATATCGATGAAAAACTGTTTTTT.

The CDR3 DNA follows: TGTGCCTGGAGGCCCTCTAGCGGGTATACGCAGTATTTT. The encoded protein is CAWRPSSGYTQYF. The J gene is TRBJ2-3, the V gene TRBV30, with TRBD2 identical over 8 bases. Germline trimming cut 3 bases from V and 7 bases from J; bases unmatched to any gene: 6. The CDR3 runs to 13 residues. Germline lookup yields CDR1 GTSNPN and CDR2 SVGIG (reference sequence). Combining the CDR3 with reference TRBV30 and TRBJ2-3 gives the whole variable domain SQTIHQWPATLVQPVGSPLSLECTVEGTSNPNLYWYRQAAGRGLQLLFYSVGIGQISSEVPQNLSASRPQDRQFILSSKKLLLSDSGFYLCAWRPSSGYTQYFGPGTRLTVL.

The chain employs TRBV10-1 and TRBJ2-2; D is uncertain. V dropped 6 bases and J dropped 1 base, with 6 bases sitting between them. CDR1 and CDR2 from the germline V gene are WNHNN and SYGVQD (reference sequence). CDR3 length: 13 amino acids. The CDR3 protein is CASRPENTGELFF. CDR3 sequence (DNA): TGCGCCAGCAGACCAGAGAACACCGGGGAGCTGTTTTTT.

This clone showed up just once. J is TRBJ2-5 and V is TRBV5-1; 12 bases map to TRBD1. Judging by the DNA end, TRBJ2-7 fits better; the J call may be wrong. This CDR3 spans 15 amino acids. Germline V gene data show CDR1 as SGHRS and CDR2 as YFSETQ. The CDR3 DNA is TGCGCCAGCAGCCGGGGACAGGGGGCTTTGTACGAGCAGTACTTC. The encoded protein is CASSRGQGALYEQYF.

V gene TRBV6-1 combines with J gene TRBJ1-1, with 7 positions matching TRBD1. CDR1 is MNHNS and CDR2 is SASEGT in the germline V gene. V trimming: 7 bases; J trimming: 3 bases; junction bases outside the gene matches: 8. The length of the CDR3 is 14 residues. The DNA for the CDR3 is TGTGCCAGCAACCTAGGGGGCTTGGACACTGAAGCTTTCTTT. Protein product: CASNLGGLDTEAFF.

The rearrangement uses TRBV5-1 and TRBJ2-1, with TRBD2 identical over 14 bases. J was trimmed by 6 bases and V by 3 bases; bases with no gene match: 8. The CDR3 has 17 amino acids. CDR1 SGHRS and CDR2 YFSETQ come from the germline V gene. The CDR3 spells CASSSTPTSGRGNEQFF. In nucleotides, the CDR3 is TGCGCCAGCAGCTCCACACCGACTAGCGGGAGGGGCAATGAGCAGTTCTTC.

V usage is TRBV11-2 and J usage is TRBJ2-7; 7 bases line up with TRBD2. Germline loops: CDR1 SGHAT, CDR2 FQNNGV. This CDR3 region has 13 residues. J lost 4 bases, V lost 3 bases, and 3 bases had no gene match. DNA of the CDR3: TGTGCCAGCAGCTTCCTAGCGGATTACGAGCAGTACTTC. Its translation is CASSFLADYEQYF.

The chain uses TRBV5-1 and TRBJ2-1, with D uncertain. Germline values: CDR1 SGHRS, CDR2 YFSETQ. The length of the CDR3 is 13 residues. V was cut by 4 bases and J by 5 bases, with 10 bases left in between. In DNA, the CDR3 is TGCGCCAGCAGCGGGCTCCCCCACAATGAGCAGTTCTTC. Its protein is CASSGLPHNEQFF.

This clone showed up just a few times. The CDR3 DNA is TGTGCCAGCAGTGCCGGGGGGGGCAGGTATCAGCCCCAGCATTTT. It specifies CASSAGGGRYQPQHF. This chain joins TRBV2 and TRBJ1-5; TRBD1 is a possible D gene (6 bases). V was clipped by 4 bases and J by 5 bases, with 15 bases between them. Per the germline V gene, CDR1 is SNHLY and CDR2 is FYNNEI. The CDR3 extends over 15 amino acids.

This sequence joins TRBV20-1 and TRBJ2-7, with D possibly being TRBD2 (5 bases). V shed 6 bases and J shed 2 bases, with 8 bases lying between them. CDR3 length: 11 amino acids. Germline V gene sequence: CDR1 DFQATT, CDR2 SNEGSKA (reference sequence). The CDR3 bases are TGCAGTGCAAGCGGCCCCTACGAGCAGTACTTC. It encodes CSASGPYEQYF.

V and J are TRBV19 and TRBJ1-1; 7 bases line up with TRBD1. The junction had 4 bases not matched to a gene; V was cut back by 4 bases and J by 2 bases. Germline CDR1 and CDR2: LNHDA and SQIVND (reference sequence). The CDR3 runs to 14 residues. The CDR3, as DNA: TGTGCCAGTAGTACAACAGGGGTTAACACTGAAGCTTTCTTT. It encodes CASSTTGVNTEAFF.